This T cell receptor (beta chain) was captured in a study of T cells in Graves' hyperthyroidism and ophthalmopathy. Amplified TCR beta CDR3 regions came from RNA transcripts. In the first-round RT-PCR of the TCR CDR3, the HTBI primer set was used. TCRdb analysed the multiplex PCR reads with MiXCR anew, one entry per CDR3 protein. The sample lists about 590,000 distinct CDR3 sequences, less than 20% occurring once. The CDR3 loop spans 13 amino acids. CDR1 PRHDT and CDR2 FYEKMQ come from the germline V gene (reference sequence). Notes on this clonotype: The junction differs from germline at one of its ends, possibly a read error.

Sequenced input: blood. The gene calls are TRBV13 and TRBJ2-7; D not certain. This receptor was identified in a woman aged 25-40 years with Graves' hyperthyroidism. The DNA for the CDR3 is TGTGCCGGCAGCGTAGCAGTCCCGGGCGAGCAGTACTTC. Its translation: CAGSVAVPGEQYF. The variable domain in full, completed from reference TRBV13 and TRBJ2-7, reads AAGVIQSPRHLIKEKRETATLKCYPIPRHDTVYWYQQGPGQDPQFLISFYEKMQSDKGSIPDRFSAQQFSDYHSELNMSSLELGDSALYFCAGSVAVPGEQYFGPGTRLTVT.